This TCR beta chain was captured by sequencing in a study of T-cell memory formation after mild COVID-19. Study-level information: Clustering of TCRs was largely donor specific. Study results and caveats: Day 15 to 85 contractors were CD4/CD8 balanced; later expanders leaned CD4+. Cross-reactive memory appears to have joined, as suggested by some responding clones showing up in pre-infection memory.

Germline V gene data show CDR1 as SGHTA and CDR2 as FQGNSA. Trimming at V came to 1 base and at J to 6 bases, leaving 9 bases not matched to a gene. The CDR3 extends over 15 amino acids. Using its own MiXCR run on the 5' RACE reads, TCRdb lists one record per CDR3 protein. The table lists fewer than 350,000 distinct CDR3 sequences, around 15% of them singletons. This clonotype was seen only a few times. What it recognizes is unknown. The rearrangement links TRBV7-2 to TRBJ2-7, with 7 bases aligning to TRBD1. The sequence derives from a man younger than 35 who had mild COVID-19 (a few samples of this study predate the infection). Cell type and time point are not known. Sequencing was carried out using PBMCs or a T cell subset sorted from them (not recorded which). CDR3 coding DNA: TGTGCCAGCAGCTTAGGCCCGGGACAGAGTCGCGAGCAGTACTTC. This codes for CASSLGPGQSREQYF.